This TCR beta chain was observed in a study of graft-versus-host responses after intestinal transplantation. Study-wide findings and caveats: Clonal ratios of graft-versus-host to host-versus-graft in allografts were high for patients exhibiting graft-donor T cell macrochimerism.

V dropped 5 bases and J dropped 7 bases, with 9 bases sitting between them. The CDR3 totals 11 residues. CDR1 is SGHTA and CDR2 is FQGTGA in the germline V gene. Notes on this clone: Its antigen is unknown.

Measured with immunoSEQ multiplex PCR; TCRdb has only the in-frame clones, and not every one. Altogether some 35,000 clones are present, 94% being singletons, with the ten largest covering over 0.2%. The rearrangement joins TRBV7-3 to TRBJ2-7; perhaps TRBD1 as D (6 bases). Material: unstimulated CD4+ T cells sorted from spleen or lymph node cells, obtained before transplant. The TCR was taken from a human donor who was the organ donor for an intestinal transplant. The CDR3 here is CASSIDREQYF. CDR3 coding DNA: TGTGCCAGCAGCATTGACAGGGAGCAGTACTTC.